Following are 22 T cell receptor beta chains from one sample sequenced in a study of neurological immune-mediated disorders. Via MiXCR, TCRdb re-called the 5' RACE reads, giving one row per CDR3 protein. The table shows about 17,000 distinct CDR3 sequences, with about 3.6% occurring only once. Sequenced sample: CD8+ T cells from blood. Source of these receptors: a woman in her forties in good health.

This clonotype was detected many times. The chain uses TRBV15 and TRBJ2-1, with D possibly being TRBD2 (6 bases). Germline V lookup: CDR1 LNHNV, CDR2 YYDKDF (reference sequence). The germline V and J ends were trimmed by 8 bases and 8 bases, with 16 bases remaining between them. The CDR3 sequence is 13 residues long. CDR3 nucleotide sequence: TGTGCCACCGGGGGACTGCTAGTAGATGAGCAGTTCTTC. Translation: CATGGLLVDEQFF.

This clonotype ranks as medium-sized. This rearrangement joins TRBV6-2 or TRBV6-3 to TRBJ1-2, with 8 bases lining up with TRBD1. Germline assignment: CDR1 MNHEY and CDR2 SVGEGT. Trimming cost V 6 bases and J 0 bases; bases outside gene matches: 9. This CDR3 comprises 16 residues. The CDR3 nucleotides are TGTGCCAGCAGACCTGATGGACAGGGCCCTAACTATGGCTACACCTTC. Residues: CASRPDGQGPNYGYTF.

This clonotype was observed at least ten times. J is TRBJ2-1 and V is TRBV9; 8 nucleotides align to TRBD1. In germline, CDR1 is SGDLS, CDR2 YYNGEE. The CDR3 is made up of 16 amino acids. After removal of 4 bases from V and 3 bases from J, the junction contained 9 bases not matched to a gene. Here the CDR3 reads CASSPSPGTGYNEQFF. The CDR3 DNA reads TGTGCCAGCAGCCCATCTCCTGGGACAGGCTACAATGAGCAGTTCTTC.

This clonotype was seen ten or more times. The chain links TRBV25-1 to TRBJ1-2; maybe TRBD1 (5 bases). CDR1 and CDR2 (germline): MGHDK, SYGVNS. Trimming cost V 5 bases and J 0 bases, with 13 bases left between them. The CDR3 has 15 residues. The CDR3 sequence: CASSQTTDPNYGYTF. For the CDR3, the DNA is TGTGCCAGCAGTCAAACGACAGACCCTAACTATGGCTACACCTTC.

This clonotype was detected many times. This chain uses TRBV29-1 with TRBJ2-7, with D uncertain. Germline V gene lookup returns CDR1 SQVTM and CDR2 ANQGSEA. This CDR3 has 13 residues. V was shortened by 7 bases and J by 5 bases, with 18 bases between the two germline ends. The CDR3 DNA follows: TGCAGCGCCGCGGACGGCGAGTCCAACGAGCAGTACTTC. Protein: CSAADGESNEQYF.

This clonotype was counted ten times or more. V is TRBV20-1 and J is TRBJ2-7, with TRBD1 matching over 9 bases. The length of the CDR3 is 13 residues. Germline V gives CDR1 DFQATT, CDR2 SNEGSKA (reference sequence). With 6 bases clipped from V and 6 bases from J, the junction kept 9 bases outside the gene matches. As DNA, the CDR3 is TGCAGTGCCTCCGGGACAGGGCCCGTCGAGCAGTACTTC. Its protein is CSASGTGPVEQYF.

This clonotype came up many times. Germline and junction disagree at one end, which may indicate a read error. J is TRBJ2-5 and V is TRBV5-5; a weak D match, TRBD2 (5 bases). The germline V gene encodes CDR1 SGHKS and CDR2 YYEKEE (reference sequence). The CDR3 runs to 14 residues. CDR3 DNA: TGTGCCAGCAGCTTGGCGGGGATAAGGGAGAACCAGTACTTC. As protein: CASSLAGIRENQYF.

This clonotype was detected many times. V is TRBV6-1 and J is TRBJ2-1, with TRBD1 identical over 7 bases. The length of the CDR3 is 14 residues. CDR1 is MNHNS and CDR2 is SASEGT in the germline V gene. With V trimmed by 6 bases and J by 10 bases, 12 bases remained unmatched. This chain's CDR3 is CASRPPDRSSEQFF. Written as DNA, the CDR3 is TGTGCCAGCAGGCCGCCGGACAGGTCTTCGGAGCAGTTCTTC.

In its sample, this clonotype was seen many times. The V call is TRBV28, the J call TRBJ2-2; TRBD1 matches at 8 bases. This CDR3 region has 14 residues. J gave up 9 bases and V 6 bases, and 9 bases lay outside the gene matches. The germline CDR1 and CDR2 sequences are MDHEN and SYDVKM. This CDR3 reads CASSATGQGRELFF. CDR3 in DNA: TGTGCCAGCAGCGCGACAGGACAGGGCCGGGAGCTGTTTTTT. Full variable domain (outside the CDR3, taken from reference TRBV28 and TRBJ2-2): DVKVTQSSRYLVKRTGEKVFLECVQDMDHENMFWYRQDPGLGLRLIYFSYDVKMKEKGDIPEGYSVSREKKERFSLILESASTNQTSMYLCASSATGQGRELFFGEGSRLTVL.

This clonotype was found many times. The V call is TRBV15, the J call TRBJ2-5; TRBD2 might be the D (6 bases). From germline, CDR1 is LNHNV and CDR2 YYDKDF (reference sequence). Trimming left V 4 bases short and J 0 bases short, with 15 bases between. This CDR3 has 16 amino acids. The DNA for the CDR3 is TGTGCCACCAGCAACGGGGACTTTGGGGACCAAGAGACCCAGTACTTC. Protein: CATSNGDFGDQETQYF.

Ten or more counts support this clonotype. This sequence joins TRBV27 and TRBJ1-5; D gene ambiguous. Germline values: CDR1 MNHEY, CDR2 SMNVEV (reference sequence). Trimming shortened V by 6 bases and J by 5 bases, and 11 bases separated the two germline ends. The CDR3 runs to 13 residues. The CDR3 DNA sequence: TGTGCCAGCAGCGCAGGATTCGATCAGCCCCAGCATTTT. This encodes CASSAGFDQPQHF.

This clonotype was seen ten or more times. The chain uses TRBV28 and TRBJ2-6, with 9 bases identical to TRBD1. Trimming took 6 bases from V and 0 from J; bases not matched to a gene: 3. Per germline, CDR1 MDHEN and CDR2 SYDVKM. The CDR3 is 16 amino acids. The CDR3 loop is CASSGDRDSGANVLTF. CDR3 in DNA: TGTGCCAGCAGCGGGGACAGGGACTCTGGGGCCAACGTCCTGACTTTC.

This clonotype was recorded at least ten times. The CDR3 coding sequence is TGTGCCAGCACTTCGGGAGGGGTTTTCGATACGCAGTATTTT. Its translation is CASTSGGVFDTQYF. The V and J genes are TRBV12-3 or TRBV12-4 and TRBJ2-3; 8 bases are shared with TRBD2. The CDR3 has 14 residues. V lost 7 bases to trimming and J lost 6 bases; unmatched junction nucleotides: 9.

This clonotype was counted many times. The rearrangement uses TRBV7-2 and TRBJ2-3, with unresolved D. The ends were cut back, 2 bases at V and 0 bases at J, with 12 bases in the middle. Germline values: CDR1 SGHTA, CDR2 FQGNSA. The CDR3 is made up of 16 amino acids. In DNA form, the CDR3 reads TGTGCCAGCAGCTTAAACCCCGGTCTCAGCACAGATACGCAGTATTTT. Amino acid sequence: CASSLNPGLSTDTQYF.

Ten or more counts support this clonotype. The V gene is TRBV29-1, the J gene TRBJ2-3, with D tentatively TRBD2 (6 bases). CDR1 SQVTM and CDR2 ANQGSEA come from the germline V gene. CDR3 length: 12 residues. The V and J ends lost 7 bases and 5 bases respectively, with 13 bases between them. Here the CDR3 reads CSAWDSVDTQYF. The CDR3 region has the DNA TGCAGCGCCTGGGACTCTGTAGATACGCAGTATTTT.

The chain recombines TRBV29-1 with TRBJ2-3; a weak D match, TRBD2 (6 bases). V gave up 0 bases and J gave up 11 bases, with 21 bases separating them. This CDR3 contains 15 residues. Germline-derived CDR1 and CDR2 are SQVTM and ANQGSEA. CDR3 loop: CSVEEGLVGGAEQYF. CDR3 coding DNA: TGCAGCGTTGAAGAAGGGCTAGTGGGAGGTGCCGAGCAGTATTTT.

This clonotype was detected ten times or more. The rearrangement joins TRBV15 to TRBJ2-4; D is possibly TRBD2 (5 bases). Trimming removed 5 bases from V and 6 bases from J, with 5 bases in between. Germline V gene data show CDR1 as LNHNV and CDR2 as YYDKDF (reference sequence). CDR3 size: 11 residues. CDR3 sequence: CATSEGNIQYF. CDR3 coding DNA: TGTGCCACCAGCGAGGGAAACATTCAGTACTTC.

The table lists this clonotype with many counts. V is TRBV28 and J is TRBJ1-5, with D perhaps TRBD1 (6 bases). V gave up 7 bases and J gave up 2 bases, with 18 bases separating them. Per the germline V gene, CDR1 is MDHEN and CDR2 is SYDVKM. The CDR3 extends over 16 amino acids. DNA for the CDR3: TGTGCCAGCAAGCGTGTCCGCCCAGGGGGCAATCAGCCCCAGCATTTT. As protein: CASKRVRPGGNQPQHF.

By share of the sample, this clonotype is medium-sized (0.01 to 0.1%). The chain recombines TRBV27 with TRBJ1-5; D ambiguous. The ends were cut back, 7 bases at V and 6 bases at J, with 10 bases in the middle. This CDR3 contains 12 residues. Per the germline V gene, CDR1 is MNHEY and CDR2 is SMNVEV (reference sequence). The CDR3 reads CASKDRGQPQHF. As DNA, the CDR3 is TGTGCCAGCAAGGACCGCGGTCAGCCCCAGCATTTT.

This clonotype was seen many times. This chain connects TRBV28 to TRBJ1-2, with 8 bases fitting TRBD1. The CDR3 contains 14 residues. Germline V gene lookup returns CDR1 MDHEN and CDR2 SYDVKM. The trim removed 5 bases at V and 5 bases at J, leaving 7 bases unmatched. This CDR3 reads CASSILDRAYGYTF. Written as DNA, the CDR3 is TGTGCCAGCAGTATCCTGGACAGGGCATATGGCTACACCTTC.

This clonotype was recorded at least ten times. V and J are TRBV7-9 and TRBJ2-4; no firm D call. Germline CDR1 reads SEHNR; CDR2 reads FQNEAQ (reference sequence). This CDR3 has 14 amino acids. Trimming took 5 bases from V and 0 from J, leaving 8 bases between them. The DNA for the CDR3 is TGTGCCAGCAGCCCCCGGGTAGCCAAAAACATTCAGTACTTC. Its translation: CASSPRVAKNIQYF. Together with reference TRBV7-9 and TRBJ2-4, the CDR3 gives the full variable domain: DTGVSQNPRHKITKRGQNVTFRCDPISEHNRLYWYRQTLGQGPEFLTYFQNEAQLEKSRLLSDRFSAERPKGSFSTLEIQRTEQGDSAMYLCASSPRVAKNIQYFGAGTRLSVL.

This clonotype was detected ten times or more. The CDR3: CASSDGSNQPQHF. In DNA form, the CDR3 reads TGTGCCAGCAGTGATGGAAGCAATCAGCCCCAGCATTTT. The V call is TRBV6-4, the J call TRBJ1-5; D not resolved. Looked up from germline, CDR1 is MRHNA and CDR2 is SNTAGT. V lost 3 bases and J 1 base, leaving 4 bases between the germline ends. CDR3 size: 13 residues.